The 30 T cell receptor beta chains below were found in one sample sequenced in a study of OX40 agonist ivuxolimab in advanced cancers. Profiling relied on immunoSEQ multiplex PCR, and the TCRdb table lists in-frame clones only, not all of them. The sample records around 100,000 clones, around 95% being singletons. Material: CD4+ or CD8+ T cells sorted from blood, obtained in a trial of the OX40 agonist ivuxolimab. Source of these receptors: an adult with an advanced solid tumor such as melanoma, head and neck, liver or kidney cancer.

The chain's CDR3 is CASSPYVHERGAHEQYF. In nucleotides, the CDR3 is TGTGCCAGCAGCCCGTACGTCCACGAGCGGGGGGCCCACGAGCAGTACTTC. This chain joins TRBV11-3 and TRBJ2-7; 9 nucleotides match TRBD2. This CDR3 has 17 amino acids. The J segment lost 5 bases and the V segment lost 5 bases, leaving 16 bases of the junction unmatched. CDR1 and CDR2 from the germline V gene are SGHNT and YENEEA.

The chain carries TRBV2 and TRBJ1-5; unclear D gene. The CDR3 spans 14 residues. Germline CDR1 is SNHLY and CDR2 is FYNNEI. The germline V and J ends were trimmed by 6 bases and 1 base, with 10 bases remaining between them. Here the CDR3 reads CASRMHGSNQPQHF. The CDR3 coding sequence is TGTGCCAGCAGAATGCATGGCAGCAATCAGCCCCAGCATTTT.

This chain connects TRBV15 to TRBJ1-4, with 7 bases identical to TRBD1. The CDR3 covers 15 residues. From germline, CDR1 is LNHNV and CDR2 YYDKDF (reference sequence). The ends lost 1 base at V and 4 bases at J; junction bases unmatched: 3. CDR3: CATSRVQGVNEKLFF. For the CDR3, the DNA is TGTGCCACCAGCAGAGTTCAGGGGGTTAATGAAAAACTGTTTTTT.

The chain carries TRBV5-1 and TRBJ2-7, with a tentative D call TRBD1 (5 bases). CDR1 is SGHRS, CDR2 YFSETQ, per germline. The CDR3 has 13 residues. Trimming left V 4 bases short and J 0 bases short, with 8 bases between. CDR3 amino acids: CASSTDSSYEQYF. DNA of the CDR3: TGCGCCAGCAGCACAGACAGCTCCTACGAGCAGTACTTC.

In regard to this clone: This CDR3 is also generated by other DNA sequences in the sample. The chain has TRBV27 and TRBJ2-1; D remains ambiguous. The CDR3 is made up of 13 amino acids. Trimming cost V 3 bases and J 0 bases, with 3 bases left between them. Germline V lookup: CDR1 MNHEY, CDR2 SMNVEV (reference sequence). CDR3 sequence (DNA): TGTGCCAGCAGTTTTAGCTCCTACAATGAGCAGTTCTTC. Amino acid sequence: CASSFSSYNEQFF.

The V call is TRBV29-1, the J call TRBJ2-3; a weak D match, TRBD1 (5 bases). V lost 6 bases and J lost 8, with 12 bases in between. CDR3 size: 11 residues. The germline gives CDR1 SQVTM, CDR2 ANQGSEA. The CDR3 region has the DNA TGCAGCGTGGAACAGGACATTACGCAGTATTTT. Its translation: CSVEQDITQYF.

CDR3 sequence (DNA): TGTGCCAGCAGTTACGGGGGACTAGCGGGAGATGAGCAGTTCTTC. Residues: CASSYGGLAGDEQFF. The rearrangement joins TRBV6-5 to TRBJ2-1, with 14 positions matching TRBD2. CDR3 length: 15 residues. The trim removed 2 bases at V and 8 bases at J, leaving 2 bases unmatched. The V gene's germline CDR1 is MNHEY and CDR2 SVGAGI.

In this sample, this clone turned up once. This rearrangement joins TRBV7-2 to TRBJ1-6; D remains unclear. The CDR3 runs 19 residues. Trimming left V 1 base short and J 0 bases short, with 16 bases between. Germline loops: CDR1 SGHTA, CDR2 FQGNSA. CDR3 bases: TGTGCCAGCAGCTTAGAAGGTTCACAGTTACACTCCTATAATTCACCCCTCCACTTT. Its translation: CASSLEGSQLHSYNSPLHF.

V usage is TRBV7-2 and J usage is TRBJ2-7; no reliable D call. The CDR3 consists of 12 residues. Trimming removed 3 bases from V and 5 bases from J, with 8 bases in between. Germline assignment: CDR1 SGHTA and CDR2 FQGNSA. The CDR3 region has the DNA TGTGCCAGCAGCTTTGGGGATCACGAGCAGTACTTC. Protein sequence: CASSFGDHEQYF. Full variable domain (rest looked up from reference TRBV7-2 and TRBJ2-7): GAGVSQSPSNKVTEKGKDVELRCDPISGHTALYWYRQSLGQGLEFLIYFQGNSAPDKSGLPSDRFSAERTGGSVSTLTIQRTQQEDSAVYLCASSFGDHEQYFGPGTRLTVT.

The V gene is TRBV6-6, the J gene TRBJ1-1; 7 bases map to TRBD1. Germline V gene lookup returns CDR1 MNHNY and CDR2 SVGAGI (reference sequence). Trimming removed 6 bases from V and 7 bases from J; junction bases left unmatched: 8. The CDR3 extends over 13 amino acids. CDR3 nucleotides: TGTGCCAGCAGCGTGGGGACAGTTCTTGAAGCTTTCTTT. This gives the protein CASSVGTVLEAFF.

This clone was recorded only once. The chain has TRBV6-4 and TRBJ1-5; 11 positions agree with TRBD1. V shed 4 bases and J 6 bases; nucleotides not matched to a gene: 8. This CDR3 is 16 amino acids long. Germline-derived CDR1 and CDR2 are MRHNA and SNTAGT. The CDR3 DNA is TGTGCCAGCAGTGGATCCGGGACAGGGGGTGGTCAGCCCCAGCATTTT. As protein: CASSGSGTGGGQPQHF.

The gene calls are TRBV27 and TRBJ2-7; no definite D call. Trimming removed 5 bases from V and 9 bases from J, with 14 bases in between. Germline V gene sequence: CDR1 MNHEY, CDR2 SMNVEV (reference sequence). There are 12 residues in the CDR3. As DNA, the CDR3 is TGTGCCAGCAGTCGGACGGCTGGTTGGCAGTACTTC. Translated: CASSRTAGWQYF.

V is TRBV29-1 and J is TRBJ1-2; D remains ambiguous. Germline assignment: CDR1 SQVTM and CDR2 ANQGSEA. This CDR3 has 15 amino acids. V lost 0 bases to trimming and J lost 4 bases, with 15 bases between them. CDR3 sequence: CSVEDVAGRSYGYTF. CDR3 sequence (DNA): TGCAGCGTTGAAGATGTCGCGGGGAGAAGCTATGGCTACACCTTC. Full variable domain (missing parts from reference TRBV29-1 and TRBJ1-2): SAVISQKPSRDICQRGTSLTIQCQVDSQVTMMFWYRQQPGQSLTLIATANQGSEATYESGFVIDKFPISRPNLTFSTLTVSNMSPEDSSIYLCSVEDVAGRSYGYTFGSGTRLTVV.

Comment on this clone: At one end the junction does not follow the germline gene, possibly because of a read error. The rearrangement joins TRBV4-1 to TRBJ2-4; D unresolved. Per the germline V gene, CDR1 is MGHRA and CDR2 is YSYEKL. The CDR3 contains 11 residues. CDR3 sequence: CASSQGSPSDF. CDR3 coding DNA: TGCGCCAGCAGCCAAGGCTCCCCATCCGACTTC.

V usage is TRBV6-9 and J usage is TRBJ2-1; D is perhaps TRBD2 (6 bases). Per germline, CDR1 MNHGY and CDR2 SVAAGI. The CDR3 loop spans 14 amino acids. V was pared by 3 bases and J by 8 bases, with 14 bases between. The CDR3 region has the DNA TGTGCCAGCAGTTACGCGCCCGGGAGCGATGAGCAGTTCTTC. Its translation is CASSYAPGSDEQFF.

The gene calls are TRBV11-2 and TRBJ2-7; TRBD1 aligns across 11 bases. This CDR3 is 15 amino acids long. The ends lost 4 bases at V and 4 bases at J; junction bases unmatched: 6. Germline V CDR1 and CDR2: SGHAT, FQNNGV. The CDR3 DNA is TGTGCCAGCAGCTCATCAGGACAGGGGGCGTACGAGCAGTACTTC. Protein product: CASSSSGQGAYEQYF.

This clone was recorded only once. The chain combines TRBV27 with TRBJ1-1, with a possible D match to TRBD1 (6 bases). The V gene's germline CDR1 is MNHEY and CDR2 SMNVEV (reference sequence). V was clipped by 4 bases and J by 5 bases, with 11 bases between them. The length of the CDR3 is 13 residues. DNA for the CDR3: TGTGCCAGCAGTTGGGACACCACGACTGAAGCTTTCTTT. This sequence encodes CASSWDTTTEAFF.

The chain couples TRBV6-5 to TRBJ2-7; the D gene is possibly TRBD2 (5 bases). The V end lost 2 bases, the J end lost 6 bases, and 5 bases lay between the germline ends. The CDR3 runs 11 residues. Germline V lookup: CDR1 MNHEY, CDR2 SVGAGI. The CDR3 nucleotides read TGTGCCAGCAGTTACGGGAGCGAGCAGTACTTC. It is translated as CASSYGSEQYF.

This chain links TRBV19 with TRBJ2-2; 14 nucleotides align to TRBD2. Per germline, CDR1 LNHDA and CDR2 SQIVND (reference sequence). The CDR3 spans 16 residues. The V and J ends lost 7 bases and 5 bases, in that order; junction bases with no gene match: 6. CDR3 sequence reads: CASTGLAGGYTGELFF. CDR3 coding DNA: TGTGCCAGTACAGGACTAGCGGGAGGATATACCGGGGAGCTGTTTTTT.

V is TRBV9 and J is TRBJ2-3; D is perhaps TRBD1 (6 bases). The CDR3 length is 16 residues. Germline V lookup: CDR1 SGDLS, CDR2 YYNGEE. V was clipped by 3 bases and J by 4 bases, with 18 bases between them. CDR3 in DNA: TGTGCCAGCAGCGAGGCAGATCCTAACAGGGCAGATACGCAGTATTTT. Encoded protein: CASSEADPNRADTQYF.

The rearrangement uses TRBV4-3 and TRBJ2-3; TRBD2 is a possible D gene (6 bases). V lost 0 bases and J lost 3, with 19 bases in between. This CDR3 comprises 18 residues. Germline CDR1 is LGHNA and CDR2 is YSLEER. As DNA, the CDR3 is TGCGCCAGCAGCCAAGATGGCCGGGAGCTAGTAAGAACAGATACGCAGTATTTT. Its translation is CASSQDGRELVRTDTQYF.

This chain uses TRBV9 with TRBJ2-1; TRBD2 matches at 7 bases. The CDR3 contains 15 residues. Germline CDR1 SGDLS, CDR2 YYNGEE. The trim removed 4 bases at V and 3 bases at J, leaving 7 bases unmatched. Here the CDR3 DNA reads TGTGCCAGCAGCTCACGACTAGCTAACTACAATGAGCAGTTCTTC. Translating it yields CASSSRLANYNEQFF.

V gene TRBV2 combines with J gene TRBJ2-5, with D maybe TRBD2 (6 bases). CDR1 is SNHLY, CDR2 FYNNEI, per germline. This CDR3 spans 15 amino acids. Deletions cut 6 bases from V and 2 bases from J, with 16 bases between. This chain's CDR3 is CASSVISGTQETQYF. The CDR3 bases are TGTGCCAGCAGCGTAATATCCGGGACTCAAGAGACCCAGTACTTC.

The chain combines TRBV11-2 with TRBJ2-7; 9 bases line up with TRBD2. Germline V gives CDR1 SGHAT, CDR2 FQNNGV. The CDR3 runs 15 residues. V lost 1 base to trimming and J lost 1 base; unmatched junction nucleotides: 2. Here the CDR3 DNA reads TGTGCCAGCAGCTTAGGAGCGGGAGGTTCCTACGAGCAGTACTTC. Translating gives CASSLGAGGSYEQYF.

The chain has TRBV7-9 and TRBJ2-3; TRBD2 matches 10 bases. Germline V CDR1 and CDR2: SEHNR, FQNEAQ (reference sequence). There are 16 residues in the CDR3. Unmatched junction bases numbered 8, after V lost 6 bases and J lost 2 bases. The DNA of the CDR3 is TGTGCCAGCAGGATTCTAGCGGGGGCCCTCACAGATACGCAGTATTTT. Its translation: CASRILAGALTDTQYF.

The CDR3 sequence: CASGPYRGLTYEQYF. The DNA for the CDR3 is TGTGCCAGCGGCCCATACAGGGGTCTTACCTACGAGCAGTACTTC. The chain carries TRBV6-1 and TRBJ2-7; 7 nucleotides line up with TRBD1. After removal of 8 bases from V and 2 bases from J, the junction contained 12 bases not matched to a gene. Germline-derived CDR1 and CDR2 are MNHNS and SASEGT. This CDR3 is built from 15 residues.

The chain is built from TRBV13 and TRBJ2-5, with D possibly matching TRBD1 (6 bases). Germline CDR1 PRHDT, CDR2 FYEKMQ (reference sequence). V lost 5 bases and J lost 2, with 15 bases in between. The length of the CDR3 is 15 residues. The CDR3, as DNA: TGTGCCAGCAGCCGCGACCGGGACAATCAAGAGACCCAGTACTTC. Its protein product is CASSRDRDNQETQYF. Looking up the rest from reference TRBV13 and TRBJ2-5 gives the full variable domain: AAGVIQSPRHLIKEKRETATLKCYPIPRHDTVYWYQQGPGQDPQFLISFYEKMQSDKGSIPDRFSAQQFSDYHSELNMSSLELGDSALYFCASSRDRDNQETQYFGPGTRLLVL.

The V call is TRBV27, the J call TRBJ1-1; a possible D gene is TRBD1 (5 bases). Between the trimmed V and J ends, which lost 0 bases and 10 bases, there was a span of 12 bases. Germline values: CDR1 MNHEY, CDR2 SMNVEV (reference sequence). This CDR3 spans 13 amino acids. CDR3 amino acids: CASSLSGPRGAFF. The DNA for the CDR3 is TGTGCCAGCAGTTTATCGGGGCCGAGGGGAGCTTTCTTT.

With respect to this clone: The sample holds other DNA sequences that translate to the same CDR3. This chain connects TRBV9 to TRBJ2-5; D is ambiguous. CDR1 and CDR2 from the germline V gene are SGDLS and YYNGEE. V was trimmed by 0 bases and J by 2 bases, leaving 8 bases between them. The CDR3 has 14 residues. The CDR3 nucleotides are TGTGCCAGCAGCGTAGGGGCCGGGCAAGAGACCCAGTACTTC. Its translation: CASSVGAGQETQYF.

The chain uses TRBV11-2 and TRBJ1-4; D is unresolved. This CDR3 has 16 residues. Between the trimmed V and J ends, which lost 3 bases and 8 bases, there was a span of 19 bases. Germline CDR1 and CDR2: SGHAT and FQNNGV. The CDR3 loop is CASSLGNSGFGEKLFF. For the CDR3, the DNA is TGTGCCAGCAGCTTGGGGAACTCGGGGTTTGGGGAAAAACTGTTTTTT. The variable domain in full, with the rest retrieved from reference TRBV11-2 and TRBJ1-4, is EAGVAQSPRYKIIEKRQSVAFWCNPISGHATLYWYQQILGQGPKLLIQFQNNGVVDDSQLPKDRFSAERLKGVDSTLKIQPAKLEDSAVYLCASSLGNSGFGEKLFFGSGTQLSVL.